The clone carrying this T cell receptor beta chain has only a few counts. This record belongs to a study of blood T cell repertoires in COVID-19. Study summary: The samples span acute and convalescent COVID-19 from the United States, Italy and Spain. T cells, B-cell-depleted T cells, or PBMCs supplied cDNA or gDNA.

Per the germline V gene, CDR1 is SEHNR and CDR2 is FQNEAQ (reference sequence). The CDR3 is made up of 16 amino acids. Trimming removed 3 bases from V and 5 bases from J; junction bases left unmatched: 5. The participants were between 18 and 89 years old and came from fewer than 25 US areas. Source study methods: Reference gene primers were amplified, and this amplification served to estimate nucleated cell counts. The assay was immunoSEQ multiplex PCR, and TCRdb's table has in-frame clones only and misses some. V, J and clone size are those of that table, while D and trimming were read from the DNA. The sample has around 170,000 clones, less than 90% seen once.

This sequence joins TRBV7-9 and TRBJ2-7; TRBD2 agrees at 15 bases. This TCR derives from a woman in her fifties or sixties who had recovered from COVID-19. The sample comprised PBMCs or T cells enriched from blood (not recorded which). CDR3 sequence: CASSLGLAGGRNEQYF. CDR3 DNA: TGTGCCAGCAGCTTGGGACTAGCGGGGGGCCGAAACGAGCAGTACTTC.